This T cell receptor (beta chain) was recorded in a study of CD8 T cells in Susac syndrome. The study, taken as a whole, reports: CD8+ clonal expansion in Susac was maximal in TEMRA cells and in active patients.

Reverse transcription used about 0.45 to 1 ug RNA and random hexamers. TCRdb re-derived calls from the immunoSEQ multiplex PCR reads in MiXCR, one entry per CDR3 protein. The sample has about 120,000 distinct CDR3 sequences; about 93% are singletons. Note on this clonotype: The antigen remains unidentified.

The TCR sequence derives from a human donor with Susac syndrome. The sequencing input was CD8+ T cells from PBMCs.

DNA for the CDR3: TGTGCCAGCACCCAGAACTACGAGCAGTACTTC. It is translated as CASTQNYEQYF. The chain employs TRBV12-3 or TRBV12-4 and TRBJ2-7; D not certain. The CDR3 is 11 amino acids. V lost 7 bases to trimming and J lost 3 bases, with 7 bases between them.